This T cell receptor beta chain was sequenced during a study of shared T cell receptors in the human thymus (dated by TCRdb to the early 2020s). The study in broad terms: The study investigated the way shared, self-reactive T-cell receptor alpha chains are produced in the human thymus.

A word on this clone: Its antigen is currently not known. No clone much larger than this one lies a single base away; base qualities are absent.

CDR1 and CDR2 are read off the germline V gene (reference sequence) as GTSNPN and SVGIG. Relative to germline, V is missing 4 bases and J is missing 0 bases, with 7 bases of the junction outside any gene match. Spanning cysteine to phenylalanine, the CDR3 consists of 15 amino acids. CDR3 DNA only is kept here, 45 bases in frame from base 1. Receptor libraries were prepared by the immunoSEQ multiplex PCR assay. This immuneACCESS table, as held by TCRdb, lists in-frame sequences with V and J called but not all clones. Of the missing ones, under half trace to an unresolved V gene in checked studies; the others have no known cause. Within this sample are hundreds of thousands of clones, with about 90% of them counted one time only. The top ten clonotypes cover over 0.008% of the sample. These data also featured in a second study, about human thymus T cells. Taken from the second paper: The donors were immunologically healthy infants in Finland who had open corrective cardiac surgery for congenital heart defects. The thymus tissue came from surgical resects taken out during corrective cardiac surgery. Biased V and J gene segment usage appeared to be present in both thymic and peripheral blood repertoires. Highly overlapping thymic TCR repertoires among unrelated individuals were reported in the related research. The study characterized TCR alpha and beta repertoires from fewer than ten infant thymus samples and a few related peripheral blood samples. The infant donors were roughly 7 to 244 days old, and the cohort included more than five males and a couple of females. Thymocytes were released mechanically from tissue and stored at -70 °C as pellets of roughly 9-32 million cells. A QIAsymphony instrument was used to extract genomic DNA from frozen cell pellets. TCRB and TCRAD loci were amplified from a standardized quantity of quality-controlled genomic DNA using the immunoSEQ multiplex PCR assay. The V(D)J region was spanned by amplicons of a length sufficient to cover the CDR3 and to identify V and J genes. Through the commercial immunoSEQ service, the amplicons were sequenced on an Illumina platform. Primer bias and sequencing errors were corrected using previously described methods, and TCRAD and TCRB definitions followed the IMGT database. Analysis of the repertoires was done with immunoSEQ Analyzer 3.0 and VDJTools and included basic statistics, V/J segment usage, diversity estimates, rarefaction and pairwise overlap. Chao1, ChaoE, Efron-Thisted, Shannon and inverse Simpson indices were used to estimate diversity, which was also estimated on datasets down-sampled to the smallest sample. Repertoire overlap was determined by strict matching of CDR3 nucleotide sequence, V gene and J gene, and Jaccard-based multidimensional scaling clustering was applied. On average, thymus samples gave around 810,000 unique TCRB clonotypes, whereas blood samples gave roughly 86,000.

The receptor was derived from a boy under three years old with a congenital heart defect. Donor details come from another sample of the same person, matched by shared clones. The sequenced sample consisted of thymocytes. The chain uses TRBV30 and TRBJ2-5, and 8 junction bases match TRBD2. The sequenced DNA: TGTGCCTGGAAATACGGGGGGGACCACCAAGAGACCCAGTACTTC. This translates into CAWKYGGDHQETQYF.